The present TCR beta chain was sequenced within a study of blood T cell repertoires in COVID-19. The overall study: The analysed material was cDNA or gDNA that came from T cells, B-cell-depleted T cells, or PBMCs.

This CDR3 comprises 12 residues. Germline-derived CDR1 and CDR2 are SEHNR and FQNEAQ (reference sequence). The V end was cut by 3 bases, the J end by 7 bases, with 7 bases between. This clone was picked up many times. Participants classified as exposed had met a COVID-19 case within 2 weeks before study entry. In the original analysis: For nucleated cells, counts were estimated from reference gene primer amplification. Some clones are missing from TCRdb's copy, which holds only in-frame ones; the method was immunoSEQ multiplex PCR. V, J and clone size are taken as reported in that table, and D and trimming were inferred from the DNA itself. The sample contains 200,000 to 250,000 clones, around 90% of which appear only once.

The origin of this receptor is a young man who had been exposed to COVID-19. Sequenced input: PBMCs or T cells enriched from blood (not recorded which). The chain is built from TRBV7-9 and TRBJ1-3; D unresolved. The CDR3 DNA reads as TGTGCCAGCAGCTTGGTAGAGAACACCATATATTTT. Translation: CASSLVENTIYF.